Described below is a single T cell receptor beta chain sequence and its context. Its antigen is still unknown. Base qualities are not recorded, but no much larger clone differs from it by a single base. The collaborating institutions used their own protocols to collect whole blood in K2EDTA tubes. For TCRbeta analysis, collaborators shipped samples as frozen whole blood, isolated PBMCs, or DNA extracted from either of those sample types. The data stem from a study of blood T cell repertoires in COVID-19 (dated by TCRdb to 2020 to 2021). With respect to the entire study: Samples from collaborators originated in the United States, Italy and Spain and spanned both the acute and convalescent phases of COVID-19. The prospective study material was composed of cDNA or gDNA derived from T cells, B-cell-depleted T cells, or PBMCs. The dataset comprised deeply sampled blood TCRbeta repertoires from subjects exposed to, actively infected with, or recovered from COVID-19. The repertoires were released in a freely available public database meant as a resource for research on the immune response to SARS-CoV-2. Samples came from the ongoing ImmuneRACE study (first 160 participants) plus 1,254 subjects from 6 global collaborators. The sample metadata nearly always contained a de-identified subject ID, COVID-19 status, age in years and sex. Where available, HLA class I and class II types were taken from metadata supplied by the sample provider and were not determined by assay-based typing.

Beyond this particular receptor, the publication reports: How much clinical and demographic metadata was included differed by source and by participant, and the metadata was provided uncurated.

TCRbeta CDR3 regions were amplified from genomic DNA using the immunoSEQ Assay, a bias-controlled multiplex PCR. The paper's processing steps were these. The number of nucleated cells in each sample was estimated by amplification of reference gene primers within the assay. To quantify the absolute abundance of each unique TCRbeta CDR3 rearrangement, sequence reads were collapsed and filtered. For each sample, productive Simpson clonality was calculated by taking the square root of Simpson's diversity index across productive rearrangements. The clones in this table, taken by TCRdb from immuneACCESS, are in-frame only. Not every clone is retained; where verified, under half of the shortfall comes from an unresolved V gene, and the cause of the rest is unknown. The DNA was the basis for D and trimming; V, J and clone size are from that table. This sample holds about 130,000 clones; 70% to 75% were observed only once. The leading ten clones occupy roughly 5.5% of the sample.

V is cut back by 1 base and J by 4 bases, with 3 bases in the junction unmatched. Inclusive of the bounding cysteine and phenylalanine, the CDR3 is 14 residues long. The kept DNA is CDR3 alone, 42 bases in frame from the first base. The germline V gene (reference sequence) specifies LNHNV as CDR1 and YYDKDF as CDR2. The chain was built from TRBV15 and TRBJ1-2, and 7 junction bases match TRBD1. This TCR was sampled from a man aged 55 to 69 with acute or convalescent COVID-19. Material for sequencing was peripheral blood. In nucleotides, the sequence is TGTGCCACCAGCAGAGCCGGGACAGCCTATGGCTACACCTTC. The encoded protein is CATSRAGTAYGYTF.